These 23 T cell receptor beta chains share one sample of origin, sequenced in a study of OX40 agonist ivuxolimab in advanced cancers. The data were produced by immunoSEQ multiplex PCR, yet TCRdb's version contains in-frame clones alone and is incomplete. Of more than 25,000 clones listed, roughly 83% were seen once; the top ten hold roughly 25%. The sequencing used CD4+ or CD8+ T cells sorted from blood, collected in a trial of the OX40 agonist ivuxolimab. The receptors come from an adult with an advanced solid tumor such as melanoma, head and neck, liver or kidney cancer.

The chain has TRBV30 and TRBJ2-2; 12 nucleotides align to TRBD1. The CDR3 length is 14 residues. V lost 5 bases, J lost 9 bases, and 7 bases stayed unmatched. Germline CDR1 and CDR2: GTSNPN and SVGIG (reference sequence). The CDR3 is CAWEWDRGRRELFF. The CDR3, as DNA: TGTGCCTGGGAGTGGGACAGGGGGCGTCGGGAGCTGTTTTTT.

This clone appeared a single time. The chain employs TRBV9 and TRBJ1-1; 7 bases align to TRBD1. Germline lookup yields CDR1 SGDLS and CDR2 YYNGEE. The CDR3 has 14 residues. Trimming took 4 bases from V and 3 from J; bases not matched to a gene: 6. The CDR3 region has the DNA TGTGCCAGCAGCACCACAGGGGTGGACACTGAAGCTTTCTTT. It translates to CASSTTGVDTEAFF.

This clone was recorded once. CDR3: CASSVPDALSYEQYF. For the CDR3, the DNA is TGTGCCAGTAGTGTTCCGGACGCTTTGTCCTACGAGCAGTACTTC. The rearrangement links TRBV19 to TRBJ2-7; D is unclear. Looked up from germline, CDR1 is LNHDA and CDR2 is SQIVND (reference sequence). V lost 5 bases and J lost 1, with 15 bases in between. The CDR3 covers 15 residues.

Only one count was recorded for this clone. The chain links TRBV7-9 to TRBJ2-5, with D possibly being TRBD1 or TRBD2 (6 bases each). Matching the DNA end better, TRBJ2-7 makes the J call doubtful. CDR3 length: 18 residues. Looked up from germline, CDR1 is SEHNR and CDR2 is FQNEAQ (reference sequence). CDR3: CASSTTIPGLRGLDEQYF. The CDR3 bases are TGTGCCAGCAGTACCACAATCCCCGGGCTACGGGGGCTCGACGAGCAGTACTTC.

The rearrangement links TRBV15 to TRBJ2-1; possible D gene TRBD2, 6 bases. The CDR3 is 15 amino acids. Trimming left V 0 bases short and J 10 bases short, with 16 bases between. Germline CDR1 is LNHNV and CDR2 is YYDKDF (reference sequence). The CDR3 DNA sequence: TGTGCCACCAGCAGAGATATCCTTGGGCGGGAAGAGCAGTTCTTC. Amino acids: CATSRDILGREEQFF.

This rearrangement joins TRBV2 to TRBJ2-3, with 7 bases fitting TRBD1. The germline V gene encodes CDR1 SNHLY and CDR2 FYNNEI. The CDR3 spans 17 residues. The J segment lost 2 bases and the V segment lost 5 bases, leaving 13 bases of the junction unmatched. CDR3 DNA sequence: TGTGCCAGCAGTATCCCGCCGGACAGGAGCCTCACAGATACGCAGTATTTT. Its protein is CASSIPPDRSLTDTQYF.

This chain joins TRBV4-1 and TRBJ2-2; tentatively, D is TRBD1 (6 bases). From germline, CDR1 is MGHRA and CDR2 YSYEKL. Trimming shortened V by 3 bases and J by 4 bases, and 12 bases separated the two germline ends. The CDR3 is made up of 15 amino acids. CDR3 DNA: TGCGCCAGCAGCCAGACAGGTCTTAGCACCGGGGAGCTGTTTTTT. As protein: CASSQTGLSTGELFF.

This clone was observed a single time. The DNA of the CDR3 is TGTGCCAGCAGCCTTGGACAGGGAAATGGCTACACCTTC. Protein: CASSLGQGNGYTF. V usage is TRBV7-9 and J usage is TRBJ1-2; TRBD1 matches 8 bases. Germline CDR1 and CDR2: SEHNR and FQNEAQ (reference sequence). V shed 5 bases, J shed 6 bases, and the junction held 5 bases outside the gene matches. This CDR3 has 13 residues.

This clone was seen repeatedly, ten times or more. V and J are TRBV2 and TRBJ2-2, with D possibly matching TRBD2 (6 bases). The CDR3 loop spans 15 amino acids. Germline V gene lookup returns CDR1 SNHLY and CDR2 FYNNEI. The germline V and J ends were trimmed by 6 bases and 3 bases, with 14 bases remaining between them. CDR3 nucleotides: TGTGCCAGCAGGGACTACTCCTCATACACCGGGGAGCTGTTTTTT. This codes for CASRDYSSYTGELFF.

The CDR3 here is CASRVAGSNTGELFF. CDR3 bases: TGTGCCAGCAGGGTAGCGGGTTCGAACACCGGGGAGCTGTTTTTT. This rearrangement joins TRBV2 to TRBJ2-2; 7 bases match TRBD2. Trimming at V came to 6 bases and at J to 0 bases, leaving 4 bases not matched to a gene. The CDR3 spans 15 residues. CDR1 is SNHLY, CDR2 FYNNEI, per germline. Full variable domain (missing parts from reference TRBV2 and TRBJ2-2): EPEVTQTPSHQVTQMGQEVILRCVPISNHLYFYWYRQILGQKVEFLVSFYNNEISEKSEIFDDQFSVERPDGSNFTLKIRSTKLEDSAMYFCASRVAGSNTGELFFGEGSRLTVL.

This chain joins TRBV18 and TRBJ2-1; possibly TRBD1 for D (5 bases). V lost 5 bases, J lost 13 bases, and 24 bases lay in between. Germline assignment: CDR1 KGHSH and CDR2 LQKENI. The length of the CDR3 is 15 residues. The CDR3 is CASSVGHRAPNPQFF. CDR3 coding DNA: TGTGCCAGCTCAGTGGGGCATAGGGCTCCAAATCCCCAGTTCTTC.

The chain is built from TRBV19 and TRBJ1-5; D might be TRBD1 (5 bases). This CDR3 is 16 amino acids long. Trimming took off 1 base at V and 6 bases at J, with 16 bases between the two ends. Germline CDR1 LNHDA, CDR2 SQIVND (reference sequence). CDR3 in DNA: TGTGCCAGTAGTATAGGGGATTGGGAAGGGGCTCAGCCCCAGCATTTT. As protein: CASSIGDWEGAQPQHF.

CDR3 protein: CSVGSPDRGREQYF. CDR3 sequence (DNA): TGCAGCGTCGGGAGCCCGGACAGGGGAAGGGAGCAGTACTTC. This rearrangement joins TRBV29-1 to TRBJ2-7, with 9 bases that match TRBD1. V was pared by 6 bases and J by 7 bases, with 13 bases of the junction left unmatched. CDR1 is SQVTM, CDR2 ANQGSEA, per germline. The length of the CDR3 is 14 residues.

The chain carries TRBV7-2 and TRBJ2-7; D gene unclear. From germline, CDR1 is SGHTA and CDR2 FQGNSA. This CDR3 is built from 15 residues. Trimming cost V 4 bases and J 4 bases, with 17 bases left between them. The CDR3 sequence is CASSSPLGSLYEQYF. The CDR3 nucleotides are TGTGCCAGCAGCTCCCCCCTTGGCAGTCTATACGAGCAGTACTTC.

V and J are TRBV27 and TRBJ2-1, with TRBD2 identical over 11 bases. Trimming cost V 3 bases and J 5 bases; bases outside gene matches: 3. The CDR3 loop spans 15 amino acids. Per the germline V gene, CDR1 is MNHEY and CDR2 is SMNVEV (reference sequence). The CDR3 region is CASSFPGLADNEQFF. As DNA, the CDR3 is TGTGCCAGCAGTTTCCCGGGACTAGCGGACAATGAGCAGTTCTTC.

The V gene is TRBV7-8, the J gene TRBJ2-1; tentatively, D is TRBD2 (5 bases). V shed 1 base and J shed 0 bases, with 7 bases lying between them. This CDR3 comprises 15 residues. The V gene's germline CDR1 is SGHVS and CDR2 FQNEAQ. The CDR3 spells CASSLVGSSYNEQFF. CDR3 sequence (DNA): TGTGCCAGCAGCTTAGTTGGGAGCTCCTACAATGAGCAGTTCTTC.

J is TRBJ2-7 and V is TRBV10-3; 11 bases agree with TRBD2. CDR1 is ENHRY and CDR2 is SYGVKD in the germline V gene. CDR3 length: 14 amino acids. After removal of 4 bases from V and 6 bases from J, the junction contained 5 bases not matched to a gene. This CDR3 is CAISGIAGGLEQYF. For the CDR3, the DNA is TGTGCCATCAGTGGAATAGCGGGAGGGCTCGAGCAGTACTTC.

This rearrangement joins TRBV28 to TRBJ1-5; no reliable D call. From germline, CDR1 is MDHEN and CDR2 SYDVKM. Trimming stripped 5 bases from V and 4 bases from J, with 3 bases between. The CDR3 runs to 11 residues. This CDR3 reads CASSPNQPQHF. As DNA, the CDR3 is TGTGCCAGCAGTCCGAATCAGCCCCAGCATTTT.

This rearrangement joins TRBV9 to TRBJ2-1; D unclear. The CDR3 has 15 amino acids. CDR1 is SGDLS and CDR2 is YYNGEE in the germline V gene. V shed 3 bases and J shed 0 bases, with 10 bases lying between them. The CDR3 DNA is TGTGCCAGCAGCGCGGCAGGTTACTCCTACAATGAGCAGTTCTTC. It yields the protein CASSAAGYSYNEQFF.

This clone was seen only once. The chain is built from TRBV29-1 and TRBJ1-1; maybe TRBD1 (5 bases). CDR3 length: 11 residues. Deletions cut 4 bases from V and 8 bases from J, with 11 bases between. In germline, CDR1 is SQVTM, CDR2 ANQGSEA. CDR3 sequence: CSVVGGLEAFF. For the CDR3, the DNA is TGCAGCGTTGTGGGGGGGTTGGAAGCTTTCTTT.

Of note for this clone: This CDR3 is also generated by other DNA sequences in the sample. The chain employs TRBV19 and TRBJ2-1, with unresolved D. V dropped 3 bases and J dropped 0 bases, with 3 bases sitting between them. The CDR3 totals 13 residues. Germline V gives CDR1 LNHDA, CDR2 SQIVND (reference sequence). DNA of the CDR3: TGTGCCAGTAGTATCGCCTCCTACAATGAGCAGTTCTTC. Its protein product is CASSIASYNEQFF.

The CDR3 protein is CASSLRTSGSRDTQYF. CDR3 DNA sequence: TGTGCCAGCAGCTTACGGACTAGCGGGAGTCGCGATACGCAGTATTTT. The chain employs TRBV7-8 and TRBJ2-3; 13 bases map to TRBD2. CDR1 and CDR2 from the germline V gene are SGHVS and FQNEAQ. The CDR3 has 16 residues. The V gene end was trimmed by 2 bases and the J gene end by 6 bases; junction bases not matched to a gene: 5.

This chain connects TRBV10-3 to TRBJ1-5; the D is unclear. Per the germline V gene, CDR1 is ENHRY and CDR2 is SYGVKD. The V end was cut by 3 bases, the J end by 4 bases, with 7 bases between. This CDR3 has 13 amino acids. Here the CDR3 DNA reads TGTGCCATCAGTGACAGTGGGAATCAGCCCCAGCATTTT. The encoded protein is CAISDSGNQPQHF.